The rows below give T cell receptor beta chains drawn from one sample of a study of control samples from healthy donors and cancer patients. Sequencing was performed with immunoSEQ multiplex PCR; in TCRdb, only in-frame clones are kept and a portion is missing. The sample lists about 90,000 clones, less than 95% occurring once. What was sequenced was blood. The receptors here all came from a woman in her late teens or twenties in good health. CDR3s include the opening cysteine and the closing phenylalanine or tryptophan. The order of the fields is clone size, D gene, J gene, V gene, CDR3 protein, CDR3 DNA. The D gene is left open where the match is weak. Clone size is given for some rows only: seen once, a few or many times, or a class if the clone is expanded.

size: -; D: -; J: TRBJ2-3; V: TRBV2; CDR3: CASSVPGDTQYF; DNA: TGTGCCAGCAGTGTTCCCGGGGATACGCAGTATTTT
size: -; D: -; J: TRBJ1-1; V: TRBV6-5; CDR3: CASLLAGRVGTEAFF; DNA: TGTGCCAGCCTCCTAGCCGGAAGGGTGGGGACTGAAGCTTTCTTT
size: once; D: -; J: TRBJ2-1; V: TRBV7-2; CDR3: CASSPEVYNEQFF; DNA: TGTGCCAGCAGCCCAGAGGTGTACAATGAGCAGTTCTTC
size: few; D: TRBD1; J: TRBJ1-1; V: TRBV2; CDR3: CASRATTGDTEAFF; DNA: TGTGCCAGCAGGGCCACTACAGGGGACACTGAAGCTTTCTTT
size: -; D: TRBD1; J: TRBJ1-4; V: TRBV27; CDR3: CASSLRGQWGEKLFF; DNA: TGTGCCAGCAGTTTAAGGGGGCAGTGGGGTGAAAAACTGTTTTTT
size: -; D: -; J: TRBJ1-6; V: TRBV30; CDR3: CAWTRTVNSPLHF; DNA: TGTGCCTGGACCCGGACAGTCAATTCACCCCTCCACTTT
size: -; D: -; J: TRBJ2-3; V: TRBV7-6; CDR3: CASSSEGVIAASTDTQYF; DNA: TGTGCCAGCAGCTCCGAGGGAGTAATTGCGGCCAGCACAGATACGCAGTATTTT
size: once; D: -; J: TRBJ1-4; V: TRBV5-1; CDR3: CASSLGTAPGEKLFF; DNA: TGCGCCAGCAGCTTGGGGACTGCCCCGGGGGAAAAACTGTTTTTT
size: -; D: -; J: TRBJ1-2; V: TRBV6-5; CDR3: CASSSINYGYTF; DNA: TGTGCCAGCAGCTCGATAAACTATGGCTACACCTTC
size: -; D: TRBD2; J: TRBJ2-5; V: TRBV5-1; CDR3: CASSLSSGETQYF; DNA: TGCGCCAGCAGCCTTTCTAGCGGGGAGACCCAGTACTTC
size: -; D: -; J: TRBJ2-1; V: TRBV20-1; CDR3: CSARGHNEQFF; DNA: TGCAGTGCTAGGGGTCATAATGAGCAGTTCTTC
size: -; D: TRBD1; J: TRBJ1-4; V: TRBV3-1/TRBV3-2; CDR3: CASGTGTDNEKLFF; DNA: TGTGCCAGCGGCACCGGGACAGATAATGAAAAACTGTTTTTT